Listed below are T cell receptor beta chains from one sample, sequenced in a study of blood T cell repertoires in COVID-19. Libraries were prepared by immunoSEQ multiplex PCR; TCRdb keeps only in-frame clonotypes and omits some of them. There are 390,000 or so clones in the sample; more than 75% occur only once, and about 10% lies in the top ten. Sequences were obtained from peripheral blood. The source of these receptors is a woman aged 30 to 39 with COVID-19, enrolled during active disease. Both conserved end residues are part of each CDR3. The order of the fields is D gene, V gene, clone size, J gene, CDR3 DNA, CDR3 protein. D genes are given only for firm matches. Expanded clones get a size class; other rows say once, few or many, or leave the size out.

>TRBD1|TRBV6-4|NA|TRBJ2-1
TGTGCCAGCAGTGAACGGACAGGGGGGAGCAATGAGCAGTTCTTC
CASSERTGGSNEQFF
>TRBD2|TRBV7-9|NA|TRBJ2-5
TGTGCCAGCAGCTTCGGACTAGCCGATATCGAGACCCAGTACTTC
CASSFGLADIETQYF
>NA|TRBV19|NA|TRBJ1-5
TGTGCCAGCGGAGGCCCAGGGCCCCAGCATTTT
CASGGPGPQHF
>NA|TRBV29-1|NA|TRBJ2-5
TGCAGCGCCCGAGAGAGCGAGCTCCGGGGGACCCAGTACTTC
CSARESELRGTQYF
>NA|TRBV19|NA|TRBJ2-5
TGTGCCAGTAGTGGAGGCCAAGAGACCCAGTACTTC
CASSGGQETQYF
>TRBD1|TRBV6-5|NA|TRBJ2-2
TGTGCCAGCAGGTGGGACAGGATGAACACCGGGGAGCTGTTTTTT
CASRWDRMNTGELFF
>TRBD1|TRBV2|NA|TRBJ2-5
TGTGCCAGCAGACCCCCGGGACAGCGGTCCATACAAGAGACCCAGTACTTC
CASRPPGQRSIQETQYF
>NA|TRBV7-6|NA|TRBJ1-3
TGTGCCAGCAGCTTAGGACTCTCTGGAAACACCATATATTTT
CASSLGLSGNTIYF
>TRBD2|TRBV3-1/TRBV3-2|NA|TRBJ2-3
TGTGCCACAAGGACTAGCGGGAACACAGATACGCAGTATTTT
CATRTSGNTDTQYF
>TRBD1|TRBV29-1|NA|TRBJ1-2
TGCAGCGGCGGACAGGCCTATGGCTACACCTTC
CSGGQAYGYTF
>NA|TRBV9|NA|TRBJ2-1
TGTGCCAGCAGCGTAGAATCAAAGCCCTACAATGAGCAGTTCTTC
CASSVESKPYNEQFF
>NA|TRBV5-4|NA|TRBJ2-5
TGTGCCAGCAGCCCTTACATGCAAGAGACCCAGTACTTC
CASSPYMQETQYF
>NA|TRBV29-1|NA|TRBJ1-2
TGCAGCGACCTGGACAGCCTTTCTGGCTACACCTTC
CSDLDSLSGYTF
>NA|TRBV5-1|NA|TRBJ2-5
TGCGCCAGCAGCACGGCGGACAGCACTGGCCAAGAGACCCAGTACTTC
CASSTADSTGQETQYF
>NA|TRBV7-2|once|TRBJ2-5
TGTGCCAGCAGCGCCACCGGGCCAGGGGAGACCCAGTACTTC
CASSATGPGETQYF
>NA|TRBV28|NA|TRBJ2-7
TGTGCCAGCAGTTTCATTGGACAGTCCACCGGATTGTACTTC
CASSFIGQSTGLYF
>TRBD1|TRBV5-1|NA|TRBJ1-2
TGCGCCAGCAGCTCTCTCGGGACAGGGAAATATGGCTACACCTTC
CASSSLGTGKYGYTF
>TRBD1|TRBV6-2/TRBV6-3|NA|TRBJ2-5
TGTGCCAGCAGTCTTCGGACAGGGGGAGAGACCCAGTACTTC
CASSLRTGGETQYF
>TRBD1|TRBV5-6|NA|TRBJ2-7
TGTGCCAGCAGCTGGCTGGACAGGGGTGGCGAGCAGTACTTC
CASSWLDRGGEQYF
>TRBD1|TRBV6-6|NA|TRBJ2-7
TGTGCCAGCAGTTCAGGACAGGGGGCCATCGAGCAGTACTTC
CASSSGQGAIEQYF
>NA|TRBV4-3|many|TRBJ2-7
TGCGCCAGCAGCCAAGAAACAGCAACCTACTACGAGCAGTACTTC
CASSQETATYYEQYF
>NA|TRBV10-3|NA|TRBJ2-7
TGTGCCATCAGGACAGTCCAAAGCTCCTACGAGCAGTACTTC
CAIRTVQSSYEQYF
>TRBD2|TRBV28|NA|TRBJ2-3
TGTGCCAGCAGTCGGCGAGCGGGGAGGGCGGATACGCAGTATTTT
CASSRRAGRADTQYF
>TRBD2|TRBV11-1|NA|TRBJ2-5
TGTGCCAGCAGCTCCGGGACTAGCGGCCAAGAGACCCAGTACTTC
CASSSGTSGQETQYF
>TRBD2|TRBV3-1/TRBV3-2|NA|TRBJ2-5
TGTGCCAGCAGCCAAGAACTAGCGGGAGCTGTAGAGACCCAGTACTTC
CASSQELAGAVETQYF